The source of this T cell receptor beta chain is a study of identical twins. This clonotype has just a few counts. Per the germline V gene, CDR1 is SGHRS and CDR2 is YFSETQ. The CDR3 is 14 residues long. With 4 bases removed from V and 6 bases from J, the gap between germline ends came to 15 bases. One entry per CDR3 protein results from TCRdb running MiXCR on the 5' RACE reads. There are approximately 700,000 distinct CDR3 sequences in the sample; 5.5% to 6.5% occur only once, and under 2% lies in the top ten. Sequencing was carried out using naive T cells sorted from blood. The TCR was taken from a man younger than 30 in good health. The V call is TRBV5-1, the J call TRBJ2-3; D may be TRBD1 (6 bases). The CDR3 here is CASSVQGFRDTQYF. DNA for the CDR3: TGCGCCAGCAGCGTACAGGGATTTAGGGATACGCAGTATTTT.